These 11 T cell receptor beta chains were sequenced from one sample in a study of regulatory T cells in long-lasting Graves disease. Combining iRepertoire HTBI primers with Arm-PCR of CDR3 regions, the authors built TCR beta libraries. MiXCR, applied by TCRdb to the multiplex PCR reads, yields one record per CDR3 protein. The repertoire consists of some 340,000 distinct CDR3 sequences, with approximately 12% occurring once and the leading ten covering approximately 17%. Time point indicated: newly diagnosed GD, antithyroid drugs for less than 3 months. PBMC RNA was the source of the TCR library. These same data were also listed under a study on T cells in Graves' hyperthyroidism and ophthalmopathy.

Sequenced material: peripheral blood mononuclear cells (PBMCs), taken at new diagnosis, from a patient treated with antithyroid drugs. The receptors shown here come from a woman under 30 with Graves disease.

This clonotype showed up many times. This chain joins TRBV20-1 and TRBJ2-3, with TRBD2 identical over 9 bases. Germline-derived CDR1 and CDR2 are DFQATT and SNEGSKA (reference sequence). The CDR3 has 16 residues. V trimming: 5 bases; J trimming: 5 bases; junction bases outside the gene matches: 14. This chain's CDR3 is CSASPWVAGGQDTQYF. The CDR3 DNA follows: TGCAGTGCTTCCCCTTGGGTGGCGGGGGGGCAAGATACGCAGTATTTT.

Ten or more counts support this clonotype. The chain employs TRBV7-2 and TRBJ1-2; no reliable D call. The V gene lost 1 base and the J gene lost 4 bases, with 13 bases spanning the gap. Germline loops: CDR1 SGHTA, CDR2 FQGNSA. The CDR3 sequence is 15 residues long. The CDR3, as DNA: TGTGCCAGCAGCTTAGGGTCCAGGTTGTTCTATGGCTACACCTTC. Amino acid sequence: CASSLGSRLFYGYTF.

This clonotype showed up many times. The chain is built from TRBV18 and TRBJ1-4, with 9 bases aligning to TRBD1. J was trimmed by 0 bases and V by 2 bases; bases with no gene match: 7. The CDR3 spans 18 residues. CDR1 is KGHSH and CDR2 is LQKENI in the germline V gene. The CDR3 nucleotides read TGTGCCAGCTCACCAGGGACAGGGCATAGCCCAACTAATGAAAAACTGTTTTTT. Protein product: CASSPGTGHSPTNEKLFF.

The V gene is TRBV6-1, the J gene TRBJ1-4; possibly TRBD1 for D (5 bases). The germline V gene encodes CDR1 MNHNS and CDR2 SASEGT. The CDR3 loop spans 12 amino acids. V was pared by 11 bases and J by 8 bases, with 15 bases between. The CDR3 DNA reads TGTGCCGCCGGCGGGGACCACGAAAAACTGTTTTTT. It specifies CAAGGDHEKLFF.

In its sample, this clonotype was seen a few times. The chain uses TRBV7-9 and TRBJ1-2, with 7 bases fitting TRBD1. Germline CDR1 SEHNR, CDR2 FQNEAQ (reference sequence). The V gene end was trimmed by 5 bases and the J gene end by 8 bases; junction bases not matched to a gene: 8. CDR3 length: 13 residues. CDR3 coding DNA: TGTGCCAGCAGCATTGACAGGGCTGGGGGCTACACCTTC. It codes for CASSIDRAGGYTF.

This clonotype was found a few times. The junction departs from the called germline gene at one end, perhaps through a read error. The V call is TRBV7-3, the J call TRBJ2-1, with a weak D call TRBD2 (5 bases). CDR1 and CDR2 from the germline V gene are SGHTA and FQGTGA. The CDR3 totals 13 residues. Written as DNA, the CDR3 is TGTGCCAGCAGCTCCTCTGGGGAGTATGAGCGGTTCTTC. The encoded protein is CASSSSGEYERFF.

The chain recombines TRBV20-1 with TRBJ2-7, with 7 bases lining up with TRBD1. Germline CDR1 reads DFQATT; CDR2 reads SNEGSKA (reference sequence). The length of the CDR3 is 14 residues. The V gene end was trimmed by 6 bases and the J gene end by 3 bases; junction bases not matched to a gene: 11. The CDR3 loop is CSANDRDRFYEQYF. The CDR3 nucleotides read TGCAGTGCAAATGACCGGGACAGATTCTACGAGCAGTACTTC.

The sample holds a few counts of this clonotype. V gene TRBV10-2 combines with J gene TRBJ2-1, with D tentatively TRBD2 (5 bases). CDR1 WSHSY and CDR2 SAAADI come from the germline V gene. V lost 5 bases and J lost 0, with 14 bases in between. The CDR3 sequence is 16 residues long. In DNA, the CDR3 is TGCGCCAGCAGTTCCGTCTTGGGAGTCTCCTACAATGAGCAGTTCTTC. Its protein is CASSSVLGVSYNEQFF.

This clonotype turned up a few times. The chain recombines TRBV6-1 with TRBJ2-2, with 10 bases matching TRBD2. The junction had 9 bases not matched to a gene; V was cut back by 7 bases and J by 1 base. The CDR3 is made up of 17 amino acids. The germline CDR1 and CDR2 sequences are MNHNS and SASEGT. The CDR3 is CASTLAGVSQNTGELFF. CDR3 sequence (DNA): TGTGCCAGCACGCTAGCGGGAGTGTCGCAGAACACCGGGGAGCTGTTTTTT.

This clonotype occurred many times. The chain links TRBV6-1 to TRBJ1-2; D possibly corresponds to TRBD1 (5 bases). The CDR3 is 11 amino acids. V was clipped by 9 bases and J by 7 bases, with 12 bases between them. Germline V lookup: CDR1 MNHNS, CDR2 SASEGT. The CDR3, as DNA: TGTGCCAGTTCTAGGGGAGGTGGCTACACCTTC. Translation: CASSRGGGYTF.

This clonotype has ten or more counts. The CDR3 here is CASNIREGGGYTF. DNA of the CDR3: TGTGCCAGCAACATACGGGAGGGGGGCGGCTACACCTTC. This rearrangement joins TRBV6-2 or TRBV6-3 to TRBJ1-2; D may be TRBD1 (6 bases). The CDR3 extends over 13 amino acids. V dropped 7 bases and J dropped 8 bases, with 17 bases sitting between them. The germline V gene has CDR1 MNHEY and CDR2 SVGEGT.